This entry lists 6 T cell receptor beta chains sequenced from one sample in a study of cytomegalovirus exposure and HLA in healthy donors. Here immunoSEQ multiplex PCR was the method, and the copy in TCRdb shows in-frame clones only, minus some. The sample has some 150,000 clones, about nine tenths seen once. The sequenced sample was PBMCs. These receptors were obtained from a man younger than 30 in good health and CMV-seropositive.

This chain links TRBV6-6 with TRBJ1-1; D remains ambiguous. Germline V CDR1 and CDR2: MNHNY, SVGAGI (reference sequence). This CDR3 region has 15 residues. Trimming removed 8 bases from V and 2 bases from J, with 18 bases in between. In DNA form, the CDR3 reads TGTGCCAGCCACGTTCCACTTAGATCAAACACTGAAGCTTTCTTT. Protein: CASHVPLRSNTEAFF.

The chain is built from TRBV19 and TRBJ1-3; no clear D gene. This CDR3 region has 15 residues. The germline V and J ends were trimmed by 3 bases and 0 bases, with 9 bases remaining between them. Germline CDR1 and CDR2: LNHDA and SQIVND (reference sequence). The DNA of the CDR3 is TGTGCCAGTAGTATCGCGGGGTACTCTGGAAACACCATATATTTT. This encodes CASSIAGYSGNTIYF.

This chain's CDR3 is CASRTRGDGELFF. The CDR3 DNA reads as TGTGCCAGCAGGACCAGGGGCGACGGGGAGCTGTTTTTT. The V gene is TRBV6-5, the J gene TRBJ2-2, with D maybe TRBD1 (6 bases). The V end lost 6 bases, the J end lost 7 bases, and 12 bases lay between the germline ends. CDR3 size: 13 residues. CDR1 and CDR2 (germline): MNHEY, SVGAGI.

This clone was observed a single time. This sequence joins TRBV29-1 and TRBJ2-1; the match to TRBD2 covers 9 bases. The germline V gene encodes CDR1 SQVTM and CDR2 ANQGSEA. The V gene end was trimmed by 6 bases and the J gene end by 5 bases; junction bases not matched to a gene: 8. CDR3 size: 14 residues. The CDR3 region has the DNA TGCAGCGTGCGCAGGGCGGGGGGGAACAATGAGCAGTTCTTC. Amino acids: CSVRRAGGNNEQFF.

This clone was detected only once. The chain couples TRBV6-1 to TRBJ2-1; 11 nucleotides line up with TRBD1. Trimming removed 6 bases from V and 7 bases from J; junction bases left unmatched: 2. Germline loops: CDR1 MNHNS, CDR2 SASEGT. CDR3 size: 13 residues. The CDR3 DNA is TGTGCCAGCAGGGGGGACAGGGGGAATGAGCAGTTCTTC. Translation: CASRGDRGNEQFF.

This sequence joins TRBV5-1 and TRBJ2-3; 8 bases agree with TRBD1. V dropped 3 bases and J dropped 0; count of bases not matched to a gene: 3. The CDR3 is 15 residues long. CDR1 SGHRS and CDR2 YFSETQ come from the germline V gene. CDR3 coding DNA: TGCGCCAGCAGCTACGGACAGGGTAGCACAGATACGCAGTATTTT. Translating gives CASSYGQGSTDTQYF.